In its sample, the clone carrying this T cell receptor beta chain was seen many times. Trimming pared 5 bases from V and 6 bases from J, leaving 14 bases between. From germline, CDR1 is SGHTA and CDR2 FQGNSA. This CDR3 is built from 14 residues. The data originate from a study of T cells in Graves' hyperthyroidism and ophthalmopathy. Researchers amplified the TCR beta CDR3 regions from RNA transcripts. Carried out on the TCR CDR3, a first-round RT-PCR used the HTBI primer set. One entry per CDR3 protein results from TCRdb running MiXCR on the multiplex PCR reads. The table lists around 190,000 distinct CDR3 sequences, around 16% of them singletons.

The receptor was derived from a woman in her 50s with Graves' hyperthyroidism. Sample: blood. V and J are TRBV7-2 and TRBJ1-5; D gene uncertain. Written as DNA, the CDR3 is TGTGCCAGCAGCCTCCCAGCGCCGGGTCAGCCCCAGCATTTT. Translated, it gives CASSLPAPGQPQHF.